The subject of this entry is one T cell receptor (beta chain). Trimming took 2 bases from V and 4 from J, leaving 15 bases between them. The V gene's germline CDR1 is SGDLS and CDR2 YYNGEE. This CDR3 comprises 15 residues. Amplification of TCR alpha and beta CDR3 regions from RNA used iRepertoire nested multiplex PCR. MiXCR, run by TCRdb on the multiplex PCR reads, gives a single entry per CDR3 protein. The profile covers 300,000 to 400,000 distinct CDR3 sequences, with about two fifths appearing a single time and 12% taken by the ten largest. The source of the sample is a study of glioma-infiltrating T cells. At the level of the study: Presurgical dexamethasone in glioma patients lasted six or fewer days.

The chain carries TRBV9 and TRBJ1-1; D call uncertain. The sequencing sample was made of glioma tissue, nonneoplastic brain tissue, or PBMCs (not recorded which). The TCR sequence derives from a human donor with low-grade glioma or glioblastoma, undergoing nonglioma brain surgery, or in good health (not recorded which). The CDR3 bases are TGTGCCAGCAGCGTCGTTTCTGGGTCAGGCACTGAAGCTTTCTTT. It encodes CASSVVSGSGTEAFF.